The clone carrying this TCR beta chain was seen a few times. The data belong to a study of blood T cells in healthy people across ages. CDR1 and CDR2 (germline): ENHRY, SYGVKD. CDR3 length: 16 residues. The V and J ends lost 5 bases and 8 bases respectively, with 22 bases between them. Then a second PCR, running roughly 7 to 11 cycles, was carried out with a sample-barcoded 5' primer and a J-beta primer mix. MiXCR, applied by TCRdb to the 5' RACE reads, yields one record per CDR3 protein. Among about 1.8 million distinct CDR3 sequences listed, 40% to 55% were seen once. The genes are TRBV10-3 and TRBJ2-1; a possible D gene is TRBD1 (5 bases). This clonotype was obtained from a woman aged 40 to 50 in good health. Sequencing was carried out using blood. CDR3 DNA: TGTGCCATCAGTCAATACGACAGCACCCTAGGGCATGAGCAGTTCTTC. It translates to CAISQYDSTLGHEQFF.